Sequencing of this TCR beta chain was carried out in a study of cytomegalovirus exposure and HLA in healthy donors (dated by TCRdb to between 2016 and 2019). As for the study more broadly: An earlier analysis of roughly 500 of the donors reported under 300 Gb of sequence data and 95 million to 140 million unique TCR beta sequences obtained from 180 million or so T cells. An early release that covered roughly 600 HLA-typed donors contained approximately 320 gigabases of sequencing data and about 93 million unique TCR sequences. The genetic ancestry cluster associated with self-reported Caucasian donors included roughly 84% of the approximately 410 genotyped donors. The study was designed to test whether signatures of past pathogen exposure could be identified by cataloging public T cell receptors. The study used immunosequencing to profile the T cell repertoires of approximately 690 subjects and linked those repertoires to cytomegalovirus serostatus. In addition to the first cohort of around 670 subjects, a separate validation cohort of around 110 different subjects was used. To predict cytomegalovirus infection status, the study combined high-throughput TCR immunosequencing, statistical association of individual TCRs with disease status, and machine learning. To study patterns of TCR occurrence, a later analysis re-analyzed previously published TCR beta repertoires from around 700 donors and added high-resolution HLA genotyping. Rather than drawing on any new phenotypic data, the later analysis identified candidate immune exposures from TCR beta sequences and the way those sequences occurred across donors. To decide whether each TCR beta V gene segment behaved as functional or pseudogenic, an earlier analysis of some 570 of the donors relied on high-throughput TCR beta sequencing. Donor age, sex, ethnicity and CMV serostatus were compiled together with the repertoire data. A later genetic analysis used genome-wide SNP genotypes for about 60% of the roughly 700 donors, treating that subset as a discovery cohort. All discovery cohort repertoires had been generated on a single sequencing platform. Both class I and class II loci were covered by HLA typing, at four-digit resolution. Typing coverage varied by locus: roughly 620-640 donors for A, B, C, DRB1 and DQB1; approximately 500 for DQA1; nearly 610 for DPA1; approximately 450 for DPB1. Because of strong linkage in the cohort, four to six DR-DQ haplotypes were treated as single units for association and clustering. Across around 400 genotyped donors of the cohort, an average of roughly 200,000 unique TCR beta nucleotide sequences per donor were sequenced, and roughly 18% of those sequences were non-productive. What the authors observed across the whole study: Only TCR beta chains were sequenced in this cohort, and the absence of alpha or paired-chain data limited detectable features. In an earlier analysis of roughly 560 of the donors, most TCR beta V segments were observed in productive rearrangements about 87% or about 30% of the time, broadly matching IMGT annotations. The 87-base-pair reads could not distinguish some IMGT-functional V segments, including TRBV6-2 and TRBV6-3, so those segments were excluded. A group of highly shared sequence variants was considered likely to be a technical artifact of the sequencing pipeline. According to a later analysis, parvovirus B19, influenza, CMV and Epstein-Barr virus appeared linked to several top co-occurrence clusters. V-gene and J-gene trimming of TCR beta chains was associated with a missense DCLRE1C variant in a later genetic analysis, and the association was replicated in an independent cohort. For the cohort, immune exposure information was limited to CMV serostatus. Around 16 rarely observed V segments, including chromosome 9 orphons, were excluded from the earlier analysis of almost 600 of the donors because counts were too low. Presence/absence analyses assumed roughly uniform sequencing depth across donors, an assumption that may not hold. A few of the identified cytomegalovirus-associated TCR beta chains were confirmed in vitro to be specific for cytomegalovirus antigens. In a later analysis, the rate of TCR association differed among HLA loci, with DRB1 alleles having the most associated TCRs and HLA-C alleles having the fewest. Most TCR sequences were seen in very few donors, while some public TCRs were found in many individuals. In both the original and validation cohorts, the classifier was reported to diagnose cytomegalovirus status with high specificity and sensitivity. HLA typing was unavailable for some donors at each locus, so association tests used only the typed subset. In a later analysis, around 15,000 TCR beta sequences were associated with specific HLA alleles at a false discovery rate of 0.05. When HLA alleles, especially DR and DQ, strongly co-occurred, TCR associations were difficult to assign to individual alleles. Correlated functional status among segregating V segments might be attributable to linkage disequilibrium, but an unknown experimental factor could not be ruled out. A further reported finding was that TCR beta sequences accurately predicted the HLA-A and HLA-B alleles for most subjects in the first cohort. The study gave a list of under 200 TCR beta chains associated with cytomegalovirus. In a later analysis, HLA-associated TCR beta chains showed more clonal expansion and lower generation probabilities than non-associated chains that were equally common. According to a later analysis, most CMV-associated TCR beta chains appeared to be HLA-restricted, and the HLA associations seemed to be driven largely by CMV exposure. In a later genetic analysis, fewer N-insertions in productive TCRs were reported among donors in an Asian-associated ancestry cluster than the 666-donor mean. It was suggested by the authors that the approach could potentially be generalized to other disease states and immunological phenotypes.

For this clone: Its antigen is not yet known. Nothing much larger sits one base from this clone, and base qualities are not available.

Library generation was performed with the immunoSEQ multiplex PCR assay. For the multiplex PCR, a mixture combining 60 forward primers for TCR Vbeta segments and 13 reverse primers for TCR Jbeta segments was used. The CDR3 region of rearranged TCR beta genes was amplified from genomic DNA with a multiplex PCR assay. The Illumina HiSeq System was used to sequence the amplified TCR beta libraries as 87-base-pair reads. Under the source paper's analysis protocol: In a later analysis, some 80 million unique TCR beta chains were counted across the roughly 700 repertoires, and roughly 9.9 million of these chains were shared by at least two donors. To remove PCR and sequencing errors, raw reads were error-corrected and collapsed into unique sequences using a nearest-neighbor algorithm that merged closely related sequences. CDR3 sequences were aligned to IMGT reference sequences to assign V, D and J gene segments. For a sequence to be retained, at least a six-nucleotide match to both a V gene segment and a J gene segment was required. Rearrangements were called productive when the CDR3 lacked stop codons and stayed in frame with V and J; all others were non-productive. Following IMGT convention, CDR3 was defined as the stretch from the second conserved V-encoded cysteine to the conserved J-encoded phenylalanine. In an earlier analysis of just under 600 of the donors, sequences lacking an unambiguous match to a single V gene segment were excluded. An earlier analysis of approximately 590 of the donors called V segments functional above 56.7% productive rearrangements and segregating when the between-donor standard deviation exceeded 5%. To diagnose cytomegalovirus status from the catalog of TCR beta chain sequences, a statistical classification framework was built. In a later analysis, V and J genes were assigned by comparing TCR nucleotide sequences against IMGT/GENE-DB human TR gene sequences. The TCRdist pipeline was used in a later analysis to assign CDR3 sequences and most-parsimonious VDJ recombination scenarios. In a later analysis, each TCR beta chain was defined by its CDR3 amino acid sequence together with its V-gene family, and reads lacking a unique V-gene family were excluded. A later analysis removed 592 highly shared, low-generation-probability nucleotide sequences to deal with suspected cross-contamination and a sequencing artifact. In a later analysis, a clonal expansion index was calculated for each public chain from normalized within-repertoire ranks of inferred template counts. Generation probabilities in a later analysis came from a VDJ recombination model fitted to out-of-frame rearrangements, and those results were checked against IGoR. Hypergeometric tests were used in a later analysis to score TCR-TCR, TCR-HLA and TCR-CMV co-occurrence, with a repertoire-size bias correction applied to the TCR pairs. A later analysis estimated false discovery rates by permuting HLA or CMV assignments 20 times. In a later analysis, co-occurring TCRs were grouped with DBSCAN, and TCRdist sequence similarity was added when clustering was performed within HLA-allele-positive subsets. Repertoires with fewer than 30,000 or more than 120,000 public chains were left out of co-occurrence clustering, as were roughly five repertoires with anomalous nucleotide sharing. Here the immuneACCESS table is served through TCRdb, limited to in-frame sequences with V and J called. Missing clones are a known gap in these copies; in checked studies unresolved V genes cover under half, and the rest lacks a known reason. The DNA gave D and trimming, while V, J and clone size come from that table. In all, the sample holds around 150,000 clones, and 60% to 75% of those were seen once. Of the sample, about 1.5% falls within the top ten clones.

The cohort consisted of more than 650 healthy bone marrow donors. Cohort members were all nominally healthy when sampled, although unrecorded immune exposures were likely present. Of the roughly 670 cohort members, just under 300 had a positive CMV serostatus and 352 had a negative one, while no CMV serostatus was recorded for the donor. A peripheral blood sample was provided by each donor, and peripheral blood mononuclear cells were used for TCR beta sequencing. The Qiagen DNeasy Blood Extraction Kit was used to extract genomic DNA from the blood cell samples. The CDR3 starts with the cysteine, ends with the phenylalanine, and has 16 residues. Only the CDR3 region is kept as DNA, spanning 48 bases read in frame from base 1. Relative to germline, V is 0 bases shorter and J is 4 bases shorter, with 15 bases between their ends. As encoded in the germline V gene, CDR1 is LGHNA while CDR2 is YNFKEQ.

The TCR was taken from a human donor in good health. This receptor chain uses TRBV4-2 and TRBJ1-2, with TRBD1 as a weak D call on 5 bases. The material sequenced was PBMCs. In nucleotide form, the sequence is TGTGCCAGCAGCCAAGAAACCGACAGCTCCGGCTATGGCTACACCTTC. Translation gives CASSQETDSSGYGYTF.